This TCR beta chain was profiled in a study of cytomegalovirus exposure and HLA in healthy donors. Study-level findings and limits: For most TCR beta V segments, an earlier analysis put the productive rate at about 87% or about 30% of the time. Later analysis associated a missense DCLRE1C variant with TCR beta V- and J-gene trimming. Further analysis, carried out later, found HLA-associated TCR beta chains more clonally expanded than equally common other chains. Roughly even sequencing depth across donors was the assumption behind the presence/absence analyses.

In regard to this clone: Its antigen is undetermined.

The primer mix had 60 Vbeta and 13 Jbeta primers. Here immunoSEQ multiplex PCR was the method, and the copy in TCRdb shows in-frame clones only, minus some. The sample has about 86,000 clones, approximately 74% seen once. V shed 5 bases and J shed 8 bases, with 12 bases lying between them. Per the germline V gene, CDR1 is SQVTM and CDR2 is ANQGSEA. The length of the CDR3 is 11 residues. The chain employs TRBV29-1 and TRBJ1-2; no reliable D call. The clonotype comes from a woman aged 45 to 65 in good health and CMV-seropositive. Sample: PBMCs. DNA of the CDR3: TGCAGCGTTAGGACGTCGGGGGGCTACACCTTC. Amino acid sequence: CSVRTSGGYTF.